A single sample is the source of the 2 T cell receptor beta chains below, sequenced in a study of shared clonotypes between healthy human individuals. Profiled with immunoSEQ multiplex PCR; TCRdb holds only in-frame clones, not every one. The sample consists of about 1.5 million clones, around 98% of them appearing once. Input material: naive CD4+ T cells sorted from blood. The subset was: CD45RA+ positively selected. These receptors were collected from a man aged 25 to 45 in good health.

The chain uses TRBV2 and TRBJ2-3; D gene uncertain. With 3 bases removed from V and 14 bases from J, the gap between germline ends came to 15 bases. The germline V gene encodes CDR1 SNHLY and CDR2 FYNNEI. CDR3 size: 12 residues. The CDR3 sequence: CASSERDRRLYF. DNA of the CDR3: TGTGCCAGCAGTGAGAGAGACCGAAGGCTGTATTTT.

V usage is TRBV11-2 and J usage is TRBJ2-5, with 9 bases matching TRBD2. The V gene end was trimmed by 4 bases and the J gene end by 7 bases; junction bases not matched to a gene: 10. Looked up from germline, CDR1 is SGHAT and CDR2 is FQNNGV. This CDR3 spans 15 amino acids. Here the CDR3 reads CASSSAGGDVRTQYF. The CDR3 bases are TGTGCCAGCAGCTCGGCGGGAGGGGATGTGAGGACCCAGTACTTC.